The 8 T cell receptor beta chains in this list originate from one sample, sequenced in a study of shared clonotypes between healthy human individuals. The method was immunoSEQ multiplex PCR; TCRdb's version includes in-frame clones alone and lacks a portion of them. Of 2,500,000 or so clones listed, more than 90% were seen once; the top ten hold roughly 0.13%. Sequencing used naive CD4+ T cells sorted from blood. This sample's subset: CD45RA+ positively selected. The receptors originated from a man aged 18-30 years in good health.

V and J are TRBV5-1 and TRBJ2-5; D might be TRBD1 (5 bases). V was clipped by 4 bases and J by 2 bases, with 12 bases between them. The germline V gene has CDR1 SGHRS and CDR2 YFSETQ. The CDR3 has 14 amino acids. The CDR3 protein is CASSQDTSQETQYF. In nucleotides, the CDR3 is TGCGCCAGCAGCCAGGACACCAGTCAAGAGACCCAGTACTTC.

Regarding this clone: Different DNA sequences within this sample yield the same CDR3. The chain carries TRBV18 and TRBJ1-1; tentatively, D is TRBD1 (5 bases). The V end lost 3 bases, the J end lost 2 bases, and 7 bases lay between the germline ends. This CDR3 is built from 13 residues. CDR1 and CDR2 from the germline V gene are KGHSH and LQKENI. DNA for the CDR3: TGTGCCAGCTCACCCGGGGCTAACACTGAAGCTTTCTTT. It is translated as CASSPGANTEAFF.

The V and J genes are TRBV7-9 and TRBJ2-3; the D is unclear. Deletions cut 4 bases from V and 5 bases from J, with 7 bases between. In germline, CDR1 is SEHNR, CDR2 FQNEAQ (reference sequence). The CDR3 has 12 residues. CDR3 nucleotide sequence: TGTGCCAGCAGCTCGAACTTAGATACGCAGTATTTT. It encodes CASSSNLDTQYF.

CDR3 loop: CASRIGTGTYEQYF. The CDR3 bases are TGCGCCAGCAGAATCGGGACAGGGACTTACGAGCAGTACTTC. The chain joins TRBV10-2 to TRBJ2-7; 9 bases align to TRBD1. CDR1 and CDR2 (germline): WSHSY, SAAADI. The V gene end was trimmed by 6 bases and the J gene end by 4 bases; junction bases not matched to a gene: 7. This CDR3 has 14 residues.

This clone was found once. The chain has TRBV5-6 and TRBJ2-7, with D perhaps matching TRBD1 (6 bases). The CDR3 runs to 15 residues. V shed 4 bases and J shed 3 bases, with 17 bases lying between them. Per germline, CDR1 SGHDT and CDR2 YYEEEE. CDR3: CASSMDRGAIYEQYF. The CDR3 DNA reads TGTGCCAGCAGCATGGACAGAGGCGCAATCTACGAGCAGTACTTC.

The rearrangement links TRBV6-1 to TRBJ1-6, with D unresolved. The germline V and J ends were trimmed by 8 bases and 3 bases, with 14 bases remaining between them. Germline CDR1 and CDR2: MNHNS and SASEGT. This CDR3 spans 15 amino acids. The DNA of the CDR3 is TGTGCCAGCTCCTCTGGCGAAAACTATAATTCACCCCTCCACTTT. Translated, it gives CASSSGENYNSPLHF.

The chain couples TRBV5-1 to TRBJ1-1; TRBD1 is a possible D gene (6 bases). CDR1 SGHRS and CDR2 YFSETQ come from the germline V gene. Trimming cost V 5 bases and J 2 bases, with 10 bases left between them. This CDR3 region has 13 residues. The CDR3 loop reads CASRQQGNTEAFF. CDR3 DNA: TGCGCCAGCAGGCAACAGGGAAACACTGAAGCTTTCTTT.

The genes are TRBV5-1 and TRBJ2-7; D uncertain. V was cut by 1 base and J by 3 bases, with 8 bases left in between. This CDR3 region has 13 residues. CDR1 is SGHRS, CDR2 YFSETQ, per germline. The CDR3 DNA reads TGCGCCAGCAGCTTGCAACCGCTCTACGAGCAGTACTTC. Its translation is CASSLQPLYEQYF.